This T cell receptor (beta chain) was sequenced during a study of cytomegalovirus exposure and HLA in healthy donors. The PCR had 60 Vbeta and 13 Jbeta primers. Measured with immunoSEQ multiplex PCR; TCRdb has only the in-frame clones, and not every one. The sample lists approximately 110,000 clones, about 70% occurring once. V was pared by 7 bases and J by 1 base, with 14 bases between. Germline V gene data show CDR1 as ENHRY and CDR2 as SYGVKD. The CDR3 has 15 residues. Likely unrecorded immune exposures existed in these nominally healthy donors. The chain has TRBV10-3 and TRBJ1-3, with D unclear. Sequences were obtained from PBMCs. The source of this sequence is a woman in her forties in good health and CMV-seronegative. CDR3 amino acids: CAITVGVGSGNTIYF. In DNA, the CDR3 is TGTGCCATCACGGTCGGGGTTGGATCTGGAAACACCATATATTTT.